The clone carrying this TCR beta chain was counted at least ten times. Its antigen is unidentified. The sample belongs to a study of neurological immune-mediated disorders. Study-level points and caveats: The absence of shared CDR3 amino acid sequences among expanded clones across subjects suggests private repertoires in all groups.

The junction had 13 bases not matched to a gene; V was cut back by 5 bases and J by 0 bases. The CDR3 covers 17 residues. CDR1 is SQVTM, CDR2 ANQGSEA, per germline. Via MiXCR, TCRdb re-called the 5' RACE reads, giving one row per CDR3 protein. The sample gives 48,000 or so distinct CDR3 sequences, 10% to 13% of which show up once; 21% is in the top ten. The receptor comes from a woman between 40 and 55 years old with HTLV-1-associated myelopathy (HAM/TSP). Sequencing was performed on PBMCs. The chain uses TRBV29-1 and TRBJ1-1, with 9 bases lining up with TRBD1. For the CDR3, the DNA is TGCAGCGTTAAAAAAAACCGGGACAGGGATATGAACACTGAAGCTTTCTTT. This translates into CSVKKNRDRDMNTEAFF.